Presented here are 23 T cell receptor beta chains from one specimen sequenced in a study of T cells after yellow fever vaccination. A single record per CDR3 protein comes from TCRdb applying MiXCR to the 5' RACE reads. The table lists around 250,000 distinct CDR3 sequences, 6.9% of them singletons. The sample in question was CD4+ T cells sorted from PBMCs, obtained 15 days after the yellow fever booster vaccination. These receptors were obtained from a man aged 25-40 years who received the YFV17D yellow fever vaccine.

In its sample, this clonotype was seen a few times. The chain is built from TRBV18 and TRBJ2-3, with 12 bases lining up with TRBD2. After removal of 0 bases from V and 1 base from J, the junction contained 5 bases not matched to a gene. Germline V gene data show CDR1 as KGHSH and CDR2 as LQKENI. CDR3 size: 18 residues. The CDR3 reads CASSPPLGLAGRTDTQYF. As DNA, the CDR3 is TGTGCCAGCTCACCACCCCTAGGACTAGCGGGACGCACAGATACGCAGTATTTT.

This clonotype has ten or more counts. CDR3 sequence reads: CSVHQGNSYEQYF. The CDR3 nucleotides read TGCAGTGTCCATCAAGGAAACTCCTACGAGCAGTACTTC. The V and J genes are TRBV20-1 and TRBJ2-7; D unresolved. Germline V gives CDR1 DFQATT, CDR2 SNEGSKA (reference sequence). CDR3 length: 13 amino acids. The V end lost 7 bases, the J end lost 0 bases, and 13 bases lay between the germline ends.

This clonotype was seen at least ten times. The chain recombines TRBV24-1 with TRBJ2-1; 11 nucleotides match TRBD1. This CDR3 has 14 amino acids. Unmatched junction bases numbered 2, after V lost 11 bases and J lost 0 bases. Per the germline V gene, CDR1 is KGHDR and CDR2 is SFDVKD. This CDR3 is CANGTGGSYNEQFF. The CDR3 DNA reads TGTGCCAACGGGACAGGGGGCTCCTACAATGAGCAGTTCTTC.

Ten or more counts support this clonotype. V gene TRBV12-3 or TRBV12-4 combines with J gene TRBJ1-3; D is ambiguous. V lost 5 bases and J 0 bases, leaving 5 bases between the germline ends. The CDR3 has 13 amino acids. CDR3 in amino acids: CASSPDSGNTIYF. DNA for the CDR3: TGTGCCAGCAGTCCGGACTCTGGAAACACCATATATTTT.

This clonotype was seen at least ten times. The V gene is TRBV21-1, the J gene TRBJ1-1; TRBD1 reflects the table's D call only, with no check against the DNA. TRBV21-1 is classified as a pseudogene. This CDR3 is 14 amino acids long. CDR3 sequence reads: CARVDGGRCTEAFF. The DNA of the CDR3 is TGTGCCAGGGTGGATGGGGGACGGTGCACTGAAGCTTTCTTT.

This clonotype has more than one count but fewer than ten. The V call is TRBV7-2, the J call TRBJ2-7; 7 bases match TRBD1. V was clipped by 4 bases and J by 5 bases; unmatched bases: 2. CDR1 SGHTA and CDR2 FQGNSA come from the germline V gene. The CDR3 contains 12 residues. The CDR3 DNA sequence: TGTGCCAGCAGCTCGAGGGGGCACGAGCAGTACTTC. It specifies CASSSRGHEQYF.

About this clonotype itself: Just one base apart from a much larger clone, this may be a read error. The J gene is TRBJ2-2, the V gene TRBV7-6; possible D gene TRBD2, 5 bases. V lost 5 bases and J lost 1, with 14 bases in between. CDR3 size: 16 residues. Germline values: CDR1 SGHVS, CDR2 FNYEAQ. Written as DNA, the CDR3 is TGTGCCAGCAGCACTAGGCGGACGGTGAACACCGGGGAGCTGTTTTTT. Its translation is CASSTRRTVNTGELFF.

The J gene is TRBJ1-2, the V gene TRBV20-1; 9 bases are shared with TRBD1. The length of the CDR3 is 14 residues. Looked up from germline, CDR1 is DFQATT and CDR2 is SNEGSKA (reference sequence). J gave up 2 bases and V 6 bases, and 7 bases lay outside the gene matches. The CDR3 reads CSASTGGVNYGYTF. The CDR3 bases are TGCAGTGCGTCCACAGGGGGCGTCAACTATGGCTACACCTTC.

There are a few counts of this clonotype. The chain is built from TRBV24-1 and TRBJ2-5; no definite D call. This CDR3 comprises 14 residues. The ends were cut back, 2 bases at V and 5 bases at J, with 11 bases in the middle. The germline V gene encodes CDR1 KGHDR and CDR2 SFDVKD. CDR3 DNA sequence: TGTGCCACCAGTGATTCCAGATCCCTGGAGACCCAGTACTTC. Translated, it gives CATSDSRSLETQYF.

This clonotype was seen a handful of times. The chain employs TRBV11-2 and TRBJ2-7; TRBD1 matches at 8 bases. In germline, CDR1 is SGHAT, CDR2 FQNNGV. The CDR3 contains 16 residues. V lost 7 bases and J lost 6; bases outside the gene matches: 17. The CDR3: CASKDGNRGEIREQYF. Written as DNA, the CDR3 is TGTGCCAGCAAGGATGGGAACAGGGGGGAGATCCGCGAGCAGTACTTC.

This clonotype was seen a few times. This chain uses TRBV7-2 with TRBJ1-5, with D tentatively TRBD1 (5 bases). Germline-derived CDR1 and CDR2 are SGHTA and FQGNSA. This CDR3 has 14 residues. V lost 5 bases to trimming and J lost 3 bases, with 11 bases between them. The CDR3 DNA is TGTGCCAGCAGCCTGGACACTCCCAATCAGCCCCAGCATTTT. It translates to CASSLDTPNQPQHF.

This clonotype occurred a few times. V usage is TRBV19 and J usage is TRBJ2-1; unclear D gene. Per germline, CDR1 LNHDA and CDR2 SQIVND (reference sequence). Trimming removed 3 bases at V and 15 bases at J, with 12 bases between. The CDR3 is 11 residues long. The CDR3 region has the DNA TGTGCCAGTAGTATGGGTGAGACTCTGTTCTTC. Encoded protein: CASSMGETLFF.

This clonotype was counted many times. This sequence joins TRBV10-2 and TRBJ2-1; D is perhaps TRBD1 or TRBD2 (6 bases each). Trimming left V 4 bases short and J 1 base short, with 11 bases between. The CDR3 contains 15 residues. Germline-derived CDR1 and CDR2 are WSHSY and SAAADI. The CDR3 region is CASSVWGASYNEQFF. The CDR3, as DNA: TGCGCCAGCAGTGTATGGGGGGCATCCTACAATGAGCAGTTCTTC.

The chain has TRBV5-1 and TRBJ2-2; 7 bases are shared with TRBD2. In germline, CDR1 is SGHRS, CDR2 YFSETQ. CDR3 length equals 16 residues. With 4 bases clipped from V and 5 bases from J, the junction kept 11 bases outside the gene matches. The CDR3 region has the DNA TGCGCCAGCAGCGGTTATGCGGGAGCGGTAACCGGGGAGCTGTTTTTT. It yields the protein CASSGYAGAVTGELFF.

This clonotype was observed a few times. The chain uses TRBV9 and TRBJ2-7; tentatively, D is TRBD1 or TRBD2 (5 bases each). The V gene lost 4 bases and the J gene lost 6 bases, with 23 bases spanning the gap. Germline lookup yields CDR1 SGDLS and CDR2 YYNGEE. CDR3 length: 16 amino acids. The CDR3 DNA sequence: TGTGCCAGCAGCTGGGACCCCGGGACGAACATCCTCGAGCAGTACTTC. It yields the protein CASSWDPGTNILEQYF.

The genes are TRBV14 and TRBJ2-2; possible D gene TRBD2, 6 bases. Between the trimmed V and J ends, which lost 4 bases and 1 base, there was a span of 16 bases. The CDR3 is 17 amino acids. Germline V gives CDR1 SGHDN, CDR2 FVKESK. In DNA form, the CDR3 reads TGTGCCAGCAGCCGATTAACCGGGACTGAGAACACCGGGGAGCTGTTTTTT. Its translation: CASSRLTGTENTGELFF. Full variable domain (rest looked up from reference TRBV14 and TRBJ2-2): EAGVTQFPSHSVIEKGQTVTLRCDPISGHDNLYWYRRVMGKEIKFLLHFVKESKQDESGMPNNRFLAERTGGTYSTLKVQPAELEDSGVYFCASSRLTGTENTGELFFGEGSRLTVL.

The sample holds many counts of this clonotype. The chain uses TRBV4-3 and TRBJ1-4, with D perhaps TRBD1 (5 bases). CDR3 length: 15 residues. V was cut by 0 bases and J by 7 bases, with 12 bases left in between. Germline CDR1 is LGHNA and CDR2 is YSLEER. CDR3 in amino acids: CASSQEQGPTEKLFF. The CDR3 region has the DNA TGCGCCAGCAGCCAAGAGCAGGGCCCAACTGAAAAACTGTTTTTT.

The sample holds many counts of this clonotype. V and J are TRBV2 and TRBJ1-2; TRBD1 matches 7 bases. This CDR3 contains 14 residues. Looked up from germline, CDR1 is SNHLY and CDR2 is FYNNEI. V lost 6 bases, J lost 3 bases, and 7 bases stayed unmatched. The chain's CDR3 is CASRRQGGDYGYTF. The CDR3 DNA reads as TGTGCCAGCAGACGACAGGGAGGGGACTATGGCTACACCTTC.

This clonotype was observed a handful of times. This chain connects TRBV5-1 to TRBJ2-7, with D possibly being TRBD1 (6 bases). Germline V lookup: CDR1 SGHRS, CDR2 YFSETQ. The V and J ends lost 4 bases and 7 bases respectively, with 18 bases between them. CDR3 size: 14 residues. As DNA, the CDR3 is TGCGCCAGCAGCCTGGGACACCGGACGGGTGAGCAGTACTTC. Its protein product is CASSLGHRTGEQYF.

In this sample, this clonotype turned up many times. CDR3 sequence (DNA): TGTGCCAGCAGCAGGACCGGGGAGCTGTTTTTT. This encodes CASSRTGELFF. The chain recombines TRBV12-3 or TRBV12-4 with TRBJ2-2; D unclear. CDR3 length: 11 amino acids. The germline V and J ends were trimmed by 6 bases and 5 bases, with 4 bases remaining between them.

This clonotype was observed many times. The J gene is TRBJ1-1, the V gene TRBV3-1, with D unclear. V gave up 0 bases and J gave up 7 bases, with 9 bases separating them. The CDR3 is 13 amino acids. Germline V gene data show CDR1 as LGHDT and CDR2 as YNNKEL (reference sequence). The CDR3 bases are TGTGCCAGCAGCCAAGACAGGCGAAATGAAGCTTTCTTT. This encodes CASSQDRRNEAFF.

The J gene is TRBJ1-4, the V gene TRBV29-1; weak D call: TRBD1 (6 bases). This CDR3 comprises 13 residues. V was cut by 5 bases and J by 8 bases, with 15 bases left in between. Germline CDR1 reads SQVTM; CDR2 reads ANQGSEA. The CDR3 region has the DNA TGCAGCGTTCTAAGGCAGGGGTACGAAAAACTGTTTTTT. This gives the protein CSVLRQGYEKLFF.

This clonotype was detected a few times. The V and J genes are TRBV28 and TRBJ2-7; 8 nucleotides agree with TRBD2. The ends lost 6 bases at V and 2 bases at J; junction bases unmatched: 6. The CDR3 totals 14 residues. Germline values: CDR1 MDHEN, CDR2 SYDVKM. The CDR3 loop is CASRSGLVTYEQYF. The DNA of the CDR3 is TGTGCCAGCAGATCGGGACTAGTCACCTACGAGCAGTACTTC.